Below are 16 T cell receptor beta chains sequenced from a single sample in a study of graft-versus-host responses after intestinal transplantation. Here immunoSEQ multiplex PCR was the method, and the copy in TCRdb shows in-frame clones only, minus some. The table records tens of thousands of clones, less than 95% of them present only once. Their cognate antigens are unknown. This sample comprised unstimulated CD8+ T cells sorted from spleen or lymph node cells, obtained before intestinal transplant. The origin of the receptors is a human donor who received an intestinal transplant.

Remarks on this clone: At one end, the junction sequence differs from germline, possibly due to a read error. The sample holds other DNA sequences that translate to the same CDR3. The rearrangement joins TRBV11-2 to TRBJ1-2; 7 nucleotides match TRBD1. The CDR3 contains 12 residues. Germline V gene sequence: CDR1 SGHAT, CDR2 FQNNGV. CDR3 protein: CASRPDRPDYTF. CDR3 DNA sequence: TGCGCCAGCAGACCGGACAGGCCCGACTACACCTTC.

The chain links TRBV15 to TRBJ1-5; 10 positions match TRBD1. The CDR3 loop spans 15 amino acids. V gave up 4 bases and J gave up 7 bases; unmatched junction bases: 7. Germline V CDR1 and CDR2: LNHNV, YYDKDF (reference sequence). The CDR3 DNA reads TGTGCCACCAGCACCGACAGGGGGCTGGGACAGCCCCAGCATTTT. Its protein product is CATSTDRGLGQPQHF.

The V call is TRBV25-1, the J call TRBJ1-2, with D possibly being TRBD1 (6 bases). The CDR3 runs 13 residues. Trimming took 6 bases from V and 7 from J, leaving 15 bases between them. Germline V gene sequence: CDR1 MGHDK, CDR2 SYGVNS. The CDR3 DNA follows: TGTGCCAGCAGCTATACAGGGTTTGGTGGCTACACCTTC. Its translation is CASSYTGFGGYTF.

The V call is TRBV6-5, the J call TRBJ2-5, with 7 positions matching TRBD2. Germline V lookup: CDR1 MNHEY, CDR2 SVGAGI. There are 13 residues in the CDR3. Losses at the gene ends were 11 bases for V and 3 bases for J; bases not matched to a gene: 9. CDR3 loop: CACSREGEETQYF. The CDR3 DNA reads TGTGCCTGCTCCAGGGAGGGTGAAGAGACCCAGTACTTC.

CDR3 in amino acids: CASSARGFADTEAFF. CDR3 DNA: TGTGCCAGCAGTGCTAGAGGGTTCGCGGACACTGAAGCTTTCTTT. The chain joins TRBV25-1 to TRBJ1-1; no definite D call. The CDR3 totals 15 residues. With 4 bases removed from V and 3 bases from J, the gap between germline ends came to 15 bases. Germline V CDR1 and CDR2: MGHDK, SYGVNS.

This chain uses TRBV4-1 with TRBJ2-5, with D maybe TRBD2 (7 bases). The DNA end favors TRBJ2-7, so the J call may be wrong. Germline CDR1 MGHRA, CDR2 YSYEKL. The CDR3 spans 15 residues. CDR3 amino acids: CASSQAGGPSYEQYF. For the CDR3, the DNA is TGCGCCAGCAGCCAAGCCGGGGGGCCCTCCTACGAGCAGTACTTC.

The V call is TRBV7-9, the J call TRBJ2-7; no clear D gene. V gave up 5 bases and J gave up 3 bases, with 8 bases separating them. The CDR3 has 12 residues. Germline V CDR1 and CDR2: SEHNR, FQNEAQ (reference sequence). The chain's CDR3 is CASSVGRYEQYF. CDR3 DNA sequence: TGTGCCAGCAGCGTTGGGCGCTACGAGCAGTACTTC.

This clone was seen only once. The chain joins TRBV7-2 to TRBJ1-4; no clear D. V lost 0 bases and J 0 bases, leaving 5 bases between the germline ends. The CDR3 is 15 amino acids. The germline V gene encodes CDR1 SGHTA and CDR2 FQGNSA. CDR3 nucleotides: TGTGCCAGCAGCTTAGCCCCTGCAACTAATGAAAAACTGTTTTTT. Translating it yields CASSLAPATNEKLFF.

The CDR3 nucleotides are TGTGCCAGCAGCTTGGAGGGGGCATACAATGAGCAGTTCTTC. This translates into CASSLEGAYNEQFF. The rearrangement links TRBV5-6 to TRBJ2-1, with 7 positions matching TRBD1. Germline-derived CDR1 and CDR2 are SGHDT and YYEEEE. The CDR3 consists of 14 residues. Trimming at V came to 0 bases and at J to 4 bases, leaving 1 base not matched to a gene.

The rearrangement joins TRBV6-5 to TRBJ1-2; D is possibly TRBD1 (5 bases). Germline CDR1 MNHEY, CDR2 SVGAGI. The germline V and J ends were trimmed by 4 bases and 4 bases, with 10 bases remaining between them. The length of the CDR3 is 13 residues. The CDR3 DNA sequence: TGTGCCAGCAGTTCTCAGGGTGGCTATGGCTACACCTTC. Residues: CASSSQGGYGYTF.

A single count supports this clone. The chain couples TRBV5-1 to TRBJ1-2, with a possible D match to TRBD1 (6 bases). The CDR3 loop spans 15 amino acids. Trimming removed 4 bases from V and 4 bases from J, with 17 bases in between. Looked up from germline, CDR1 is SGHRS and CDR2 is YFSETQ. CDR3 DNA: TGCGCCAGCAGCCCCGGGACACAGAAGTTCTATGGCTACACCTTC. Protein: CASSPGTQKFYGYTF.

CDR3 nucleotide sequence: TGTGCCAGCAGTGAATATGGGGGGGAAGCTGAAGCTTTCTTT. The encoded protein is CASSEYGGEAEAFF. This chain uses TRBV25-1 with TRBJ1-1; possibly TRBD1 for D (5 bases). Deletions cut 0 bases from V and 6 bases from J, with 11 bases between. The V gene's germline CDR1 is MGHDK and CDR2 SYGVNS. This CDR3 comprises 14 residues.

The chain combines TRBV7-9 with TRBJ1-1, with D possibly matching TRBD1 (5 bases). Looked up from germline, CDR1 is SEHNR and CDR2 is FQNEAQ (reference sequence). CDR3 length equals 13 residues. V was pared by 5 bases and J by 2 bases, with 9 bases between. The CDR3 loop reads CASSEGVNTEAFF. In DNA, the CDR3 is TGTGCCAGCAGCGAAGGGGTAAACACTGAAGCTTTCTTT. Based on the CDR3 plus reference TRBV7-9 and TRBJ1-1, the full variable domain is DTGVSQNPRHKITKRGQNVTFRCDPISEHNRLYWYRQTLGQGPEFLTYFQNEAQLEKSRLLSDRFSAERPKGSFSTLEIQRTEQGDSAMYLCASSEGVNTEAFFGQGTRLTVV.

The rearrangement joins TRBV7-9 to TRBJ2-7, with D possibly matching TRBD1 (5 bases). From germline, CDR1 is SEHNR and CDR2 FQNEAQ (reference sequence). CDR3 length: 15 amino acids. V lost 5 bases and J 5 bases, leaving 19 bases between the germline ends. The CDR3 region is CASSPPAQGTHEQYF. CDR3 in DNA: TGTGCCAGCAGCCCCCCCGCGCAGGGTACCCACGAGCAGTACTTC.

The rearrangement joins TRBV27 to TRBJ2-7; 8 bases agree with TRBD1. The CDR3 contains 14 residues. From germline, CDR1 is MNHEY and CDR2 SMNVEV (reference sequence). Unmatched junction bases numbered 2, after V lost 0 bases and J lost 4 bases. The CDR3 nucleotides read TGTGCCAGCAGTTTATCAGGGACAGGATACGAGCAGTACTTC. Translated: CASSLSGTGYEQYF.

A note on this clone: One end of the junction is discordant with germline, which a read error may explain. The V and J genes are TRBV7-3 and TRBJ2-7; D might be TRBD1 (7 bases). Germline CDR1 is SGHTA and CDR2 is FQGTGA. The CDR3 runs to 13 residues. The DNA for the CDR3 is TGTGCCAGCAGCTTAGGGGCCGCAGGGGGGATGTTCTTC. This codes for CASSLGAAGGMFF.